Below, one T cell receptor (beta chain) is given with its context. Its specificity is unknown. These data come from a study of radiotherapy plus CTLA-4 blockade in lung cancer. This CDR3 region has 15 residues. The V gene's germline CDR1 is MNHEY and CDR2 SVGAGI. Trimming pared 0 bases from V and 0 bases from J, leaving 3 bases between. Study observations and caveats: The authors reported that early blood T cell clone dynamics, with interferon-beta, best predicted response. Radiotherapy was combined with ipilimumab, and tumor-derived TCR clones then expanded in blood.

Generated by immunoSEQ multiplex PCR, the TCRdb table keeps only in-frame clones and is missing some. The data hold around 65,000 clones, with 70% to 85% observed a single time. The material sequenced was peripheral blood, taken from a patient treated with radiotherapy plus ipilimumab. This sequence was found in a human donor with non-small cell lung cancer who had a complete response to radiotherapy plus ipilimumab. The V gene is TRBV6-5, the J gene TRBJ2-6; D is unclear. This chain's CDR3 is CASSYSVSGANVLTF. For the CDR3, the DNA is TGTGCCAGCAGTTACTCGGTCTCTGGGGCCAACGTCCTGACTTTC.